This paragraph reports one TCR beta chain. This clone was counted only a few times. Its specific antigen is unknown. Base qualities were left out, and no much larger clone turns up one base away. Whole blood was collected in K2EDTA tubes by collaborating institutions according to the institutions' own protocols. Collaborator samples were shipped for TCRbeta analysis as frozen whole blood, isolated PBMCs, or DNA extracted from either sample type. These data belong to a study of blood T cell repertoires in COVID-19 (dated by TCRdb to 2020 to 2022). About the investigation overall: Collaborator samples came from the United States, Italy and Spain and covered acute and convalescent phases of COVID-19. The repertoires were released in a freely available public database meant as a resource for research on the immune response to SARS-CoV-2. The sample metadata nearly always contained a de-identified subject ID, COVID-19 status, age in years and sex. Where available, HLA class I and class II types were taken from metadata supplied by the sample provider and were not determined by assay-based typing. The samples were drawn from two sources: the first 160 participants of the ongoing ImmuneRACE study, and 1,254 subjects contributed by 6 global collaborators. Deeply sampled blood TCRbeta repertoires from subjects exposed to, actively infected with, or recovered from COVID-19 were included in the dataset. The prospective study material was composed of cDNA or gDNA derived from T cells, B-cell-depleted T cells, or PBMCs.

Results and caveats for the whole study, not just this receptor: Clinical and demographic metadata were provided uncurated, with the amount varying by source and participant.

Including cysteine and phenylalanine, the CDR3 has 14 amino acids. The DNA shown is the 42-base CDR3, in frame from base 1. The V end loses 4 bases and the J end loses 7 bases, and a stretch of 17 bases separates them. The germline V gene sets CDR1 to SGHRS and CDR2 to YFSETQ. TCRbeta CDR3 regions were amplified from genomic DNA using the immunoSEQ Assay, a bias-controlled multiplex PCR. The source study handled its data this way. Within the assay, amplification of reference gene primers was used to estimate how many nucleated cells each sample contained. Sequence reads were collapsed and filtered to measure the absolute abundance of every unique TCRbeta CDR3 rearrangement. For each sample, productive Simpson clonality was calculated by taking the square root of Simpson's diversity index across productive rearrangements. What TCRdb holds here is the immuneACCESS table cut down to in-frame rearrangements. Part of the clones is not present; checked against another copy, under half of the missing clones reflect an unresolved V gene, and the others are unexplained. The D gene and trimming were derived from the DNA, and the V and J assignments and clone size from that table. Across this sample there are just under 60,000 clones, with 88% seen only once. About 4.5% of the sample comes from the top ten.

This TCR came from a man aged 55 to 70 with acute or convalescent COVID-19. The chain is encoded by TRBV5-1 joined to TRBJ1-1; the D gene remains uncertain. What was sequenced was peripheral blood. For the CDR3, the sequence is CASSPNPPRIEAFF. In nucleotides, the sequence is TGCGCCAGCAGCCCCAACCCCCCCAGAATTGAAGCTTTCTTT.